A selection of T cell receptor beta chains follows, all from one sample in a study of brain T cells in children with intractable seizures. Produced via immunoSEQ multiplex PCR; TCRdb's table is partial and in-frame only. The data show 340,000 or so clones, 93% seen once. This specimen was peripheral blood, taken less than 6 months after surgery. These receptors originate from a boy under two years old with tuberous sclerosis and intractable seizures. Each CDR3 is given with its conserved first and last residue. D genes are given only for firm matches. Only part of the rows carry a size: once, few, many, or a class if the clone is expanded.

TRBV24-1	.	.	TRBJ1-1	CATSGGPGLDPSNEAFF	TGTGCCACCAGTGGAGGCCCAGGGTTGGATCCTTCTAATGAAGCTTTCTTT
TRBV27	.	.	TRBJ1-2	CASTPGGPSSYGYTF	TGTGCCAGCACTCCCGGGGGGCCGTCTAGCTATGGCTACACCTTC
TRBV4-1	.	.	TRBJ2-1	CASSHNWGPISYNEQFF	TGCGCCAGCAGCCACAACTGGGGACCCATCTCCTACAATGAGCAGTTCTTC
TRBV5-1	.	.	TRBJ1-1	CASSFSTVYGTEAFF	TGCGCCAGCAGCTTTTCGACAGTTTATGGCACTGAAGCTTTCTTT
TRBV27	.	once	TRBJ1-1	CASSLSVTGDTEAFF	TGTGCCAGCAGTTTATCGGTCACGGGGGACACTGAAGCTTTCTTT
TRBV30	.	.	TRBJ1-2	CAWSVGIYYGYTF	TGTGCCTGGAGTGTAGGTATATACTATGGCTACACCTTC
TRBV4-1	.	.	TRBJ1-1	CASSQDVQNTEAFF	TGCGCCAGCAGCCAAGATGTCCAGAACACTGAAGCTTTCTTT
TRBV21-1	.	.	TRBJ2-1	CASSKVSSLHNEQFF	TGTGCCAGCAGCAAAGTGTCTAGTCTCCACAATGAGCAGTTCTTC
TRBV5-1	.	.	TRBJ2-3	CASSLVWADTQYF	TGCGCCAGCAGCTTGGTCTGGGCAGATACGCAGTATTTT
TRBV6-1	.	.	TRBJ2-2	CASSEWVAGTGELFF	TGTGCCAGCAGTGAATGGGTGGCGGGGACCGGGGAGCTGTTTTTT
TRBV7-9	.	.	TRBJ2-2	CASSLQRYTGELFF	TGTGCCAGCAGCTTACAACGGTACACCGGGGAGCTGTTTTTT
TRBV24-1	.	.	TRBJ2-7	CATKSRDLAYEQYF	TGTGCCACCAAATCCCGCGACCTAGCCTACGAGCAGTACTTC
TRBV5-5	.	.	TRBJ1-2	CASSLSGIPYGYTF	TGTGCCAGCAGCTTGTCTGGGATCCCCTATGGCTACACCTTC
TRBV3-1/TRBV3-2	.	.	TRBJ1-2	CASSQESVRGYTF	TGTGCCAGCAGCCAAGAGTCCGTAAGAGGCTACACCTTC
TRBV9	.	.	TRBJ2-7	CARSGGASEQYF	TGTGCCAGATCCGGAGGGGCAAGCGAGCAGTACTTC
TRBV19	.	.	TRBJ1-1	CASSKPRRGMNTEAFF	TGTGCCAGTAGTAAGCCCCGCAGGGGCATGAACACTGAAGCTTTCTTT
TRBV29-1	.	.	TRBJ2-5	CSVGETQYF	TGCAGCGTTGGAGAGACCCAGTACTTC
TRBV19	.	once	TRBJ1-5	CASSIRGHGLNQPQHF	TGTGCCAGTAGTATCCGAGGACACGGGCTGAATCAGCCCCAGCATTTT
TRBV5-1	TRBD2	.	TRBJ2-7	CASSRSGGSALYEQYF	TGCGCCAGCAGCCGTAGCGGGGGGTCTGCCCTTTACGAGCAGTACTTC
TRBV9	.	.	TRBJ2-5	CASSVYSEETQYF	TGTGCCAGCAGCGTGTATAGCGAAGAGACCCAGTACTTC
TRBV30	.	once	TRBJ1-2	CAWSVLQGYGYTF	TGTGCCTGGAGTGTACTACAGGGCTATGGCTACACCTTC
TRBV4-2	TRBD2	.	TRBJ2-1	CASSQEGGGAYNEQFF	TGTGCCAGCAGCCAAGAAGGCGGGGGGGCCTACAATGAGCAGTTCTTC
TRBV3-1/TRBV3-2	TRBD2	.	TRBJ2-7	CASSPGVGGSYEQYF	TGTGCCAGCAGCCCCGGGGTGGGAGGGTCCTACGAGCAGTACTTC
TRBV20-1	.	.	TRBJ2-1	CAPSSYNEQFF	TGCGCGCCATCCTCCTACAATGAGCAGTTCTTC
TRBV4-2	TRBD1	few	TRBJ1-5	CASSQDGQGNQPQHF	TGTGCCAGCAGCCAGGATGGACAGGGGAATCAGCCCCAGCATTTT
TRBV7-2	TRBD2	once	TRBJ2-7	CASSRSGGAPHEQYF	TGTGCCAGCAGCCGTAGCGGGGGGGCCCCCCACGAGCAGTACTTC
TRBV3-1/TRBV3-2	.	.	TRBJ2-6	CASKASSGANVLTF	TGTGCCAGCAAGGCCTCCTCTGGGGCCAACGTCCTGACTTTC
TRBV4-1	TRBD2	.	TRBJ2-3	CASSQDPFTVLAGVTDTQYF	TGCGCCAGCAGCCAAGATCCTTTTACGGTTTTAGCGGGGGTAACAGATACGCAGTATTTT
TRBV6-5	.	.	TRBJ1-6	CASQSVRVSPLHF	TGTGCCAGCCAATCGGTCAGGGTTTCACCCCTCCACTTT
TRBV6-4	.	.	TRBJ1-1	CASSELLGTEAFF	TGTGCCAGCAGTGAGCTACTAGGGACTGAAGCTTTCTTT
TRBV5-1	.	.	TRBJ2-4	CASSFTGSPENIQYF	TGCGCCAGCAGCTTTACCGGGAGTCCCGAAAACATTCAGTACTTC
TRBV9	.	.	TRBJ2-5	CASSVGGLETQYF	TGTGCCAGCAGCGTAGGAGGGCTGGAGACCCAGTACTTC
TRBV5-6	.	.	TRBJ2-7	CASSYTGGEQYF	TGTGCCAGCAGCTATACTGGCGGCGAGCAGTACTTC
TRBV3-1/TRBV3-2	.	.	TRBJ2-7	CASSQGMVWTPSSYEQYF	TGTGCCAGCAGCCAAGGTATGGTCTGGACACCGAGCTCCTACGAGCAGTACTTC
TRBV5-5	TRBD1	many	TRBJ2-7	CASSLGQGASYEQYF	TGTGCCAGCAGCTTGGGACAGGGGGCATCCTACGAGCAGTACTTC
TRBV6-5	TRBD1	.	TRBJ1-2	CASSYTGDSLYGYTF	TGTGCCAGCAGTTATACGGGGGACAGCCTCTATGGCTACACCTTC
TRBV5-1	.	.	TRBJ1-2	CASSLEFNSYGYTF	TGCGCCAGCAGCTTGGAGTTCAACAGCTATGGCTACACCTTC
TRBV19	.	.	TRBJ1-5	CASSIVTSGVLNQPQHF	TGTGCCAGTAGTATAGTAACGTCTGGGGTCCTCAATCAGCCCCAGCATTTT
TRBV30	.	.	TRBJ2-2	CAWSDTPPGVGELFF	TGTGCCTGGAGCGATACCCCGCCAGGGGTCGGGGAGCTGTTTTTT
TRBV7-9	TRBD1	.	TRBJ1-2	CASSREGAGGGYTF	TGTGCCAGCAGCAGAGAGGGGGCAGGGGGAGGCTACACCTTC
TRBV3-1/TRBV3-2	TRBD2	once	TRBJ2-5	CASSYQTSGHQETQYF	TGTGCCAGCAGCTACCAGACTAGCGGCCATCAAGAGACCCAGTACTTC
TRBV19	TRBD1	.	TRBJ1-3	CASSTDRAGNTIYF	TGTGCCAGTAGTACTGACAGGGCTGGAAACACCATATATTTT
TRBV5-1	TRBD1	.	TRBJ1-2	CASSLTGDAGYTF	TGCGCCAGCAGCCTAACAGGGGACGCTGGCTACACCTTC
TRBV3-1/TRBV3-2	.	.	TRBJ1-2	CASSQQGSGGYTF	TGTGCCAGCAGCCAACAGGGCTCAGGTGGCTACACCTTC
TRBV30	TRBD1	.	TRBJ2-7	CAWSVRGTGVEQYF	TGTGCCTGGAGTGTTCGAGGGACAGGGGTTGAGCAGTACTTC
TRBV6-5	.	.	TRBJ2-1	CASRGDYYNEQFF	TGTGCCAGCAGGGGTGATTACTACAATGAGCAGTTCTTC
TRBV9	TRBD1	.	TRBJ1-3	CASGVERDRPSGNTIYF	TGTGCCAGCGGAGTCGAAAGGGACAGACCCTCTGGAAACACCATATATTTT
TRBV3-1/TRBV3-2	TRBD2	.	TRBJ2-1	CASSSSGDNEQFF	TGTGCCAGCAGCTCTAGCGGCGACAATGAGCAGTTCTTC
TRBV5-1	TRBD2	.	TRBJ2-1	CASSSAAGGIYNEQFF	TGCGCCAGCAGCTCGGCCGCGGGGGGGATTTACAATGAGCAGTTCTTC
TRBV2	.	once	TRBJ2-3	CASSFQQGLADTQYF	TGTGCCAGCAGCTTCCAACAGGGTCTGGCAGATACGCAGTATTTT
TRBV30	.	.	TRBJ1-1	CAWRYPGPGAMNTEAFF	TGTGCCTGGAGATACCCTGGCCCAGGGGCTATGAACACTGAAGCTTTCTTT
TRBV13	TRBD2	.	TRBJ2-7	CASSLVAGETIDHEQYF	TGTGCCAGCAGCTTAGTCGCGGGAGAGACTATAGACCACGAGCAGTACTTC
TRBV6-5	TRBD1	.	TRBJ2-7	CASSYSTGRGTYEQYF	TGTGCCAGCAGTTACTCGACAGGGCGAGGCACCTACGAGCAGTACTTC
TRBV21-1	.	.	TRBJ2-1	CASSLTLVRWNEQFF	TGTGCCAGCAGCCTTACTCTAGTCCGGTGGAATGAGCAGTTCTTC
TRBV5-8	TRBD1	.	TRBJ1-6	CASSVYRGSPLPF	TGTGCCAGCAGCGTTTACAGGGGATCGCCCCTTCCCTTT